This paragraph reports one T cell receptor beta chain. Looked up from germline, CDR1 is SGHTA and CDR2 is FQGNSA. The CDR3 sequence is 15 residues long. With 5 bases clipped from V and 3 bases from J, the junction kept 5 bases outside the gene matches. This sample was taken from a study of a mutant IDH1 vaccine in newly diagnosed glioma. Libraries were prepared by immunoSEQ multiplex PCR; TCRdb keeps only in-frame clonotypes and omits some of them. There are roughly 46,000 clones in the sample; roughly 85% occur only once, and around 2.5% lies in the top ten. Specified time point: baseline, week 1 (first vaccination visit). Treatment defined: pre-vaccination baseline after standard-of-care therapy.

The receptor was derived from a man between 35 and 55 years old with glioma. The chain recombines TRBV7-2 with TRBJ2-7, with 12 bases that match TRBD2. The starting material was PBMCs, obtained from a glioma patient treated with radiotherapy, temozolomide or both. CDR3 sequence reads: CASSAASGRVYEQYF. The CDR3 region has the DNA TGTGCCAGCAGCGCCGCTAGCGGGAGGGTCTACGAGCAGTACTTC.